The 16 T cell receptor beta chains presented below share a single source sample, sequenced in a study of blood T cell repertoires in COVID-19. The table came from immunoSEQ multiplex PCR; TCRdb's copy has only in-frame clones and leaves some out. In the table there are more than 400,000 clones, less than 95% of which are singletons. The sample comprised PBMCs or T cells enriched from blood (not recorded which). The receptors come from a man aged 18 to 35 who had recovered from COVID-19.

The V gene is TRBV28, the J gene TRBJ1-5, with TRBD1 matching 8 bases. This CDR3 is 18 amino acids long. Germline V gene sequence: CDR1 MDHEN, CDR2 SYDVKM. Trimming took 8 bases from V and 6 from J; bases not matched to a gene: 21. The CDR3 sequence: CASGPSTGAGRYGQPQHF. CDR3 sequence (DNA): TGTGCCAGCGGTCCCTCGACAGGGGCTGGACGGTACGGTCAGCCCCAGCATTTT.

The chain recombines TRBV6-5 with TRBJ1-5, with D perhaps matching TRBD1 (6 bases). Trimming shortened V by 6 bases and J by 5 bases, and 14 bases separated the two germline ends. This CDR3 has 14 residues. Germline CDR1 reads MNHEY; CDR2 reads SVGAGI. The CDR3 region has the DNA TGTGCCAGCAGGGCACCGACAGGTTATCAGCCCCAGCATTTT. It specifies CASRAPTGYQPQHF.

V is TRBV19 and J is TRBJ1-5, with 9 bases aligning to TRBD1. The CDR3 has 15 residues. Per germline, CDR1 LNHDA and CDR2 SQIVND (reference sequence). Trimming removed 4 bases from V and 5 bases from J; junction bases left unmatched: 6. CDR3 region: CASSRHRDRDQPQHF. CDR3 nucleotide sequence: TGTGCCAGTAGTAGACACCGGGACAGGGATCAGCCCCAGCATTTT.

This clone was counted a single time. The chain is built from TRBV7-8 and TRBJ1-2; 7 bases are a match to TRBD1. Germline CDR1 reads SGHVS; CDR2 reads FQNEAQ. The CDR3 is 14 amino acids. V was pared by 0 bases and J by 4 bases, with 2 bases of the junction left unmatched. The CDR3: CASSLARGPYGYTF. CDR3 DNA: TGTGCCAGCAGCTTAGCGAGGGGGCCCTATGGCTACACCTTC. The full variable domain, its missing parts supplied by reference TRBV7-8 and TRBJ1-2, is GAGVSQSPRYKVAKRGQDVALRCDPISGHVSLFWYQQALGQGPEFLTYFQNEAQLDKSGLPSDRFFAERPEGSVSTLKIQRTQQEDSAVYLCASSLARGPYGYTFGSGTRLTVV.

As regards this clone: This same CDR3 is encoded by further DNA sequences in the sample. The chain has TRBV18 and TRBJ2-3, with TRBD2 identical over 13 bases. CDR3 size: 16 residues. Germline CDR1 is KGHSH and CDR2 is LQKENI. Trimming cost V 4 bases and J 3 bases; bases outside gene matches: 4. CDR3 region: CASSRTSGGSTDTQYF. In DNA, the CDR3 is TGTGCCAGCTCACGGACTAGCGGGGGCTCAACAGATACGCAGTATTTT.

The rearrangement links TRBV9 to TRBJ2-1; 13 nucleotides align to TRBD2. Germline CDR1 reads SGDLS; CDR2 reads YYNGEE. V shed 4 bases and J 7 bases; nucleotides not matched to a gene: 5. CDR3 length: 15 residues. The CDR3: CASSKGTSGVNEQFF. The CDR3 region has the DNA TGTGCCAGCAGCAAAGGGACTAGCGGGGTTAATGAGCAGTTCTTC.

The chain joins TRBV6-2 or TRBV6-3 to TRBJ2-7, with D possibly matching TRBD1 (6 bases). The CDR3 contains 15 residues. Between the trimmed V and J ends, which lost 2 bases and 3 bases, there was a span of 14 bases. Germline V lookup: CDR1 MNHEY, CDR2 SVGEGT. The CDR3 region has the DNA TGTGCCAGCAGTTACCCTCGGACAGCCTTCTACGAGCAGTACTTC. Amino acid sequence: CASSYPRTAFYEQYF.

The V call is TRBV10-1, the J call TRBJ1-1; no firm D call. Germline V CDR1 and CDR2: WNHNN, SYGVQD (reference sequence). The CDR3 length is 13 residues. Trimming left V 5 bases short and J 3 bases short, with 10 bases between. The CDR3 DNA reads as TGCGCCAGCAGTAGCTGGAGGGACACTGAAGCTTTCTTT. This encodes CASSSWRDTEAFF.

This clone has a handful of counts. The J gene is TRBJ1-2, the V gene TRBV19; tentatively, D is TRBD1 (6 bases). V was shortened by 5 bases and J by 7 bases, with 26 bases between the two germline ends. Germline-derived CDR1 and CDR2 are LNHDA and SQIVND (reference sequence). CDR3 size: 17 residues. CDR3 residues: CASSDLDSNVLVGGYTF. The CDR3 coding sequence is TGTGCCAGTAGTGATCTGGACAGTAATGTCTTGGTCGGTGGCTACACCTTC.

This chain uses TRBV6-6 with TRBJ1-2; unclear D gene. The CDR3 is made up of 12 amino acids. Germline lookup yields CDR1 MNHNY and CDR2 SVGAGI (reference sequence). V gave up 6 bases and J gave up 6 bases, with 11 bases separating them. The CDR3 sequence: CASSPFEDGYTF. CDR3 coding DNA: TGTGCCAGCAGCCCCTTTGAGGATGGCTACACCTTC.

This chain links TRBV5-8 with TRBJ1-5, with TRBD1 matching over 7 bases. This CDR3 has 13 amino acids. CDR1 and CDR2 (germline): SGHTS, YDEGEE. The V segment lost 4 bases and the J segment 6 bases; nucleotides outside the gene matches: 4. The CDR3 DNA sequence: TGTGCCAGCAGCCAAGACAGGGCTCAGCCCCAGCATTTT. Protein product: CASSQDRAQPQHF.

CDR3 nucleotide sequence: TGTGCCACCCGAAGAGCTAACTATGGCTACACCTTC. Encoded protein: CATRRANYGYTF. The chain employs TRBV24-1 and TRBJ1-2; D is ambiguous. CDR1 and CDR2 (germline): KGHDR, SFDVKD. This CDR3 region has 12 residues. V lost 9 bases to trimming and J lost 0 bases, with 7 bases between them.

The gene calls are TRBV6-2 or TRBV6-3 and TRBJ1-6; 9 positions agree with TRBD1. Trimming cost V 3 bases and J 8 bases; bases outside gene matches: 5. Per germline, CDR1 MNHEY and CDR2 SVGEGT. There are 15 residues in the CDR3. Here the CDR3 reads CASSYSDRGDSPLHF. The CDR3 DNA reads TGTGCCAGCAGTTATTCGGACAGGGGAGATTCACCCCTCCACTTT.

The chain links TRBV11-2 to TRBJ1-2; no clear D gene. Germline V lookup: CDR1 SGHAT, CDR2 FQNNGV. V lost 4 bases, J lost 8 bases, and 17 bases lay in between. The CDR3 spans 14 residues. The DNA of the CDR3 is TGTGCCAGCAGCTCATCCCCCTTCCGCGGGGGCTACACCTTC. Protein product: CASSSSPFRGGYTF.

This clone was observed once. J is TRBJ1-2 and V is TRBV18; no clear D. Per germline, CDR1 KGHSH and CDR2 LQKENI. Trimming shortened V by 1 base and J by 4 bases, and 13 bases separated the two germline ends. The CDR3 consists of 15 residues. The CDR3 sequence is CASSPLGQEAYGYTF. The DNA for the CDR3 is TGTGCCAGCTCACCACTCGGCCAAGAGGCCTATGGCTACACCTTC.

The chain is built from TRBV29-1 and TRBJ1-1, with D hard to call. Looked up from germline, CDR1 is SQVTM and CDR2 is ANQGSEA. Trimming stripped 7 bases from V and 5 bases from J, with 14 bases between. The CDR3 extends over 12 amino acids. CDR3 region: CSGRMVYTEAFF. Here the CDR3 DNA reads TGCAGCGGGAGAATGGTATATACTGAAGCTTTCTTT.